This is a list of T cell receptor beta chains from one sample in a study of T-cell memory formation after mild COVID-19. TCRdb re-called the 5' RACE reads through MiXCR, storing one row per CDR3 protein. The sample comprises some 250,000 distinct CDR3 sequences, 7.5% to 10% of which are singletons, and 20% to 25% rests with the top ten. Specimen: PBMCs or a T cell subset sorted from them (not recorded which). The receptors stem from a young man who had mild COVID-19 (a few samples of this study predate the infection). Cell type and time point are not known. Each CDR3 is given with its conserved first and last residue. The order of the fields is J gene, D gene, V gene, clone size, CDR3 DNA, CDR3 protein. D genes are given only for firm matches. Clone size appears in some rows only: once, few, many, or a class for an expanded clone.

>TRBJ1-2|.|TRBV10-3|.
TGTGCCATAAAACCAGGGGTCTATGGCTACACCTTC
CAIKPGVYGYTF
>TRBJ2-1|.|TRBV20-1|few
TGCAGTGCTAGAGAAACTACCTACAATGAGCAGTTCTTC
CSARETTYNEQFF
>TRBJ2-7|.|TRBV7-9|.
TGTGCCAGCAGCTTCGCAGGGGACTCCTACGAGCAGTACTTC
CASSFAGDSYEQYF
>TRBJ2-1|TRBD2|TRBV5-1|few
TGCGCCAGCAGCGCTCAGGCTAGCGGGGGGGCCGGGTCCTACAATGAGCAGTTCTTC
CASSAQASGGAGSYNEQFF
>TRBJ1-4|.|TRBV20-1|few
TGCAGTGCTAGGAGAGATCAGGGTGGAGATGAAAAACTGTTTTTT
CSARRDQGGDEKLFF
>TRBJ2-3|TRBD2|TRBV5-1|few
TGCGCCAGCAGCGTCGTAGGACTAGGGGCGGATACGCAGTATTTT
CASSVVGLGADTQYF
>TRBJ1-2|.|TRBV7-2|many
TGTGCCAGCGAGGCCGGGGGGCTCTATGGCTACACCTTC
CASEAGGLYGYTF
>TRBJ2-7|TRBD1|TRBV7-8|few
TGTGCCAGCAGCCCGCTCGAAGGACAGGGGGCGTTGGAGCAGTACTTC
CASSPLEGQGALEQYF
>TRBJ2-5|.|TRBV2|.
TGTGCCAGCACCGGAAGGACCGACGAAAAAGAGACCCAGTACTTC
CASTGRTDEKETQYF
>TRBJ2-4|.|TRBV7-6|few
TGTGCCAGCAGCCCGAGCCCCGAGCACATTCAGTACTTC
CASSPSPEHIQYF
>TRBJ1-2|.|TRBV6-1|few
TGTGCCAGCAGTGAATGGATGACAACGAAGGACTATGGCTACACCTTC
CASSEWMTTKDYGYTF
>TRBJ1-2|.|TRBV15|few
TGTGCCAGCCGGGACATCGGCTATGGCTACACCTTC
CASRDIGYGYTF
>TRBJ1-2|.|TRBV30|.
TGTGCCTGGAGTGAAGGGACTGTTCTTGGCTACACCTTC
CAWSEGTVLGYTF
>TRBJ2-2|.|TRBV7-7|.
TGTGCCAGCAGCTCAGTGCGGGGAGTCACCGGGGAGCTGTTTTTT
CASSSVRGVTGELFF
>TRBJ2-5|.|TRBV5-1|few
TGCGCCAGCAGCGCGGACCAAGAGACCCAGTACTTC
CASSADQETQYF
>TRBJ1-5|.|TRBV20-1|few
TGCAGTGCCAGAGGGGGGGCCGGATTGGGCAATCAGCCCCAGCATTTT
CSARGGAGLGNQPQHF
>TRBJ1-1|.|TRBV7-9|.
TGTGCCAGCAGCTTAGAGTCGGGGCTAGTAGCTTTCTTT
CASSLESGLVAFF
>TRBJ1-1|.|TRBV12-3/TRBV12-4|many
TGTGCCAGCAGCCTGGGGGACACAGATCGGCCCACTGAAGCTTTCTTT
CASSLGDTDRPTEAFF
>TRBJ2-1|.|TRBV6-6|.
TGTGCCAGCAGTAGGCAGGGCCCCGAGCAGTTCTTC
CASSRQGPEQFF
>TRBJ2-2|.|TRBV19|few
TGTGCCAGTAGTAGACAAGCCGGGGAGCTGTTTTTT
CASSRQAGELFF
>TRBJ1-2|TRBD1|TRBV5-1|many
TGCGCCAGCAGCTCGGGACAGGGGGCGCCTTTGGGCGGCTACACCTTC
CASSSGQGAPLGGYTF
>TRBJ2-1|.|TRBV7-2|.
TGTGCCAGCAGCTCCCAGGTCGGGAATGGCAATGAGCAGTTCTTC
CASSSQVGNGNEQFF
>TRBJ2-1|TRBD2|TRBV7-2|.
TGTGCCAGCAGCCCCGGGGGGGATGGTAATGAGCAGTTCTTC
CASSPGGDGNEQFF
>TRBJ1-3|.|TRBV6-6|many
TGTGCCAGCAGTTACGGTAACACCATATATTTT
CASSYGNTIYF
>TRBJ2-3|.|TRBV7-9|.
TGTGCCAGCAGCTTAGGAGCCAAAAGCACAGATACGCAGTATTTT
CASSLGAKSTDTQYF